This T cell receptor (beta chain) was sequenced in a study of OX40 agonist ivuxolimab in advanced cancers. CDR1 and CDR2 from the germline V gene are MDHEN and SYDVKM. V lost 3 bases to trimming and J lost 2 bases, with 8 bases between them. The CDR3 runs to 14 residues. The table came from immunoSEQ multiplex PCR; TCRdb's copy has only in-frame clones and leaves some out. There are about 66,000 clones in the sample; roughly 87% occur only once, and about 2.3% lies in the top ten. The table lists this clone with a count of one. The V call is TRBV28, the J call TRBJ1-3; D might be TRBD1 (6 bases). The origin of this receptor is an adult with an advanced solid tumor such as melanoma, head and neck, liver or kidney cancer. The sample here was CD4+ or CD8+ T cells sorted from blood, taken in a trial of the OX40 agonist ivuxolimab. This chain's CDR3 is CASSLGGPGNTIYF. CDR3 bases: TGTGCCAGCAGTTTGGGGGGGCCTGGAAACACCATATATTTT.